These 3 T cell receptor beta chains share one sample of origin, sequenced in a study of blood T cell repertoires in COVID-19. TCRdb's copy holds only in-frame clones and misses some; the assay was immunoSEQ multiplex PCR. The sample shows roughly 200,000 clones, around 87% of them seen only once. The sequencing input was peripheral blood. The receptors shown here come from a man in his forties with active or convalescent COVID-19.

V is TRBV25-1 and J is TRBJ2-3; 7 bases are shared with TRBD2. Per germline, CDR1 MGHDK and CDR2 SYGVNS. The CDR3 is 15 residues long. With V trimmed by 3 bases and J by 1 base, 4 bases remained unmatched. In DNA, the CDR3 is TGTGCCAGCAGTGAGGGCGGGGGACGCACAGATACGCAGTATTTT. As protein: CASSEGGGRTDTQYF.

The chain links TRBV2 to TRBJ2-2; 10 positions agree with TRBD1. Unmatched junction bases numbered 7, after V lost 7 bases and J lost 5 bases. CDR3 size: 15 residues. CDR1 and CDR2 from the germline V gene are SNHLY and FYNNEI. The CDR3 sequence is CASTPGQGRTGELFF. The CDR3 nucleotides read TGTGCCAGCACCCCGGGACAGGGGCGTACCGGGGAGCTGTTTTTT.

J is TRBJ1-1 and V is TRBV5-6, with TRBD1 as a possible D gene (5 bases). V lost 0 bases, J lost 6 bases, and 18 bases lay in between. This CDR3 is 16 amino acids long. Germline values: CDR1 SGHDT, CDR2 YYEEEE. The CDR3 DNA follows: TGTGCCAGCAGCTTGGGGTTCCCGGGGGTGGGTTCTGAAGCTTTCTTT. Its protein product is CASSLGFPGVGSEAFF.